Sequencing of this T cell receptor beta chain was carried out in a study of blood T cell repertoires in COVID-19. Data came from immunoSEQ multiplex PCR; TCRdb stores just in-frame clones and leaves some out. The profile shows under 350,000 clones, about four fifths of them singletons. The length of the CDR3 is 13 residues. CDR1 and CDR2 from the germline V gene are SGHRS and YFSETQ. J gave up 6 bases and V 4 bases, and 4 bases lay outside the gene matches. The sample comprised peripheral blood. The V and J genes are TRBV5-1 and TRBJ1-2; 9 bases align to TRBD1. The sequence derives from a woman aged 45-65 years who had recovered from COVID-19. The CDR3 spells CASSQGQGDGYTF. CDR3 coding DNA: TGCGCCAGCAGCCAGGGACAGGGTGATGGCTACACCTTC.